Below are 7 T cell receptor beta chains sequenced from a single sample in a study of molecular identifiers for immune sequencing clone quantification. TCRdb reprocessed the PCR reads with MiXCR, giving one entry per CDR3 protein. The sample shows roughly 100,000 distinct CDR3 sequences, about 35% of them seen only once. The sequenced sample was naive CD8+ T cells from blood, with Jurkat cell RNA spiked in. Stated subset: FACS-sorted CD8+CD4-CCR7+CD45RA+ naive T cells. These receptors all stem from a human donor in good health. Some libraries in this study had Jurkat cell RNA spiked in.

The J gene is TRBJ2-4, the V gene TRBV19, with 7 positions matching TRBD2. Per the germline V gene, CDR1 is LNHDA and CDR2 is SQIVND (reference sequence). Trimming removed 4 bases from V and 1 base from J; junction bases left unmatched: 16. CDR3 length: 19 residues. CDR3 in DNA: TGTGCCAGTAGTACCCTTCCGGGAGGAGGCTTTGGGGCCAAAAACATTCAGTACTTC. Its translation is CASSTLPGGGFGAKNIQYF. Full variable domain (remainder filled in from reference TRBV19 and TRBJ2-4): DGGITQSPKYLFRKEGQNVTLSCEQNLNHDAMYWYRQDPGQGLRLIYYSQIVNDFQKGDIAEGYSVSREKKESFPLTVTSAQKNPTAFYLCASSTLPGGGFGAKNIQYFGAGTRLSVL.

This clonotype showed up just a few times. The chain uses TRBV27 and TRBJ2-3; TRBD2 aligns across 10 bases. Germline CDR1 and CDR2: MNHEY and SMNVEV (reference sequence). The junction had 8 bases not matched to a gene; V was cut back by 4 bases and J by 4 bases. CDR3 length equals 16 residues. The CDR3 here is CASSWASGSPADTQYF. In DNA form, the CDR3 reads TGTGCCAGCAGTTGGGCTAGCGGGAGTCCGGCAGATACGCAGTATTTT.

In regard to this clonotype: One end of the junction fails to match germline, which may point to a read error. This chain joins TRBV9 and TRBJ1-1; D is uncertain. CDR1 and CDR2 from the germline V gene are SGDLS and YYNGEE. The CDR3 has 12 residues. For the CDR3, the DNA is TGTGCCAGCAGCGTAGGGAACAATGAAGCTTTCTTT. It specifies CASSVGNNEAFF.

The rearrangement uses TRBV3-1 and TRBJ2-3; D is tentatively TRBD1 or TRBD2 (5 bases each). The CDR3 is made up of 16 amino acids. Germline CDR1 LGHDT, CDR2 YNNKEL (reference sequence). V lost 1 base and J lost 1, with 12 bases in between. The CDR3 reads CASSQAEGWGTDTQYF. CDR3 nucleotide sequence: TGTGCCAGCAGCCAAGCCGAGGGGTGGGGCACAGATACGCAGTATTTT.

This clonotype occurred a few times. This chain uses TRBV12-3 or TRBV12-4 with TRBJ1-3; no clear D gene. The CDR3 extends over 14 amino acids. V was pared by 5 bases and J by 0 bases, with 8 bases between. The CDR3 protein is CASSPTTSGNTIYF. CDR3 bases: TGTGCCAGCAGTCCCACTACCTCTGGAAACACCATATATTTT.

The V gene is TRBV13, the J gene TRBJ2-7, with TRBD2 matching 7 bases. Germline lookup yields CDR1 PRHDT and CDR2 FYEKMQ (reference sequence). V shed 3 bases, J shed 4 bases, and the junction held 15 bases outside the gene matches. The CDR3 contains 17 residues. The CDR3 DNA follows: TGTGCCAGCAGCTTTGGCGCGCCTAGCGGTAGAGGGTACGAGCAGTACTTC. Translation: CASSFGAPSGRGYEQYF.

This clonotype came up a few times. J is TRBJ2-3 and V is TRBV12-3 or TRBV12-4, with D perhaps TRBD1 (6 bases). This CDR3 contains 13 residues. The V end was cut by 6 bases, the J end by 2 bases, with 9 bases between. CDR3 DNA: TGTGCCAGCAGGGACAGTAACACAGATACGCAGTATTTT. Its protein product is CASRDSNTDTQYF.